The 30 T cell receptor beta chains below come from one sample, sequenced in a study of blood T cell repertoires in COVID-19 (dated by TCRdb to the early 2020s). The method behind the library was the immunoSEQ multiplex PCR assay. TCRdb limited this immuneACCESS table to in-frame rearrangements with V and J called. A share of clones is missing; checked studies link under half to unresolved V genes, and the rest is unexplained. The sample table lists 250,000 to 300,000 clones, about 89% of them with a count of one. The biggest ten clones account for about 2% of the sample. Sequencing was performed on peripheral blood. These receptor sequences come from a woman aged 25 to 39 with COVID-19, enrolled during active disease.

This clone was detected a few times. The chain joins TRBV20-1 to TRBJ1-1; unclear D gene. The CDR3 length is 15 residues. Germline V CDR1 and CDR2: DFQATT, SNEGSKA (reference sequence). Trimming cost V 3 bases and J 4 bases, with 18 bases left between them. CDR3 protein: CSASSSLGRATEAFF. The DNA for the CDR3 is TGCAGTGCTAGTAGCTCGCTAGGGAGGGCCACTGAAGCTTTCTTT.

The rearrangement links TRBV6-1 to TRBJ1-3, with D maybe TRBD1 (5 bases). Germline assignment: CDR1 MNHNS and CDR2 SASEGT. Trimming removed 8 bases from V and 4 bases from J, with 21 bases in between. The length of the CDR3 is 16 residues. The CDR3 spells CASCGVGVISGNTIYF. The CDR3 coding sequence is TGTGCCAGCTGTGGGGTAGGGGTAATTTCGGGAAACACCATATATTTT.

This chain uses TRBV18 with TRBJ1-6; possible D gene TRBD1, 6 bases. V dropped 4 bases and J dropped 2 bases, with 12 bases sitting between them. There are 16 residues in the CDR3. The germline gives CDR1 KGHSH, CDR2 LQKENI. CDR3 protein: CASSQTGLTYNSPLHF. CDR3 bases: TGTGCCAGCTCACAAACAGGGCTCACCTATAATTCACCCCTCCACTTT.

This chain connects TRBV5-5 to TRBJ1-2, with TRBD1 matching 8 bases. Per the germline V gene, CDR1 is SGHKS and CDR2 is YYEKEE (reference sequence). The CDR3 spans 17 residues. J lost 0 bases, V lost 0 bases, and 7 bases had no gene match. The CDR3 reads CASSLAPGQASNYGYTF. CDR3 DNA sequence: TGTGCCAGCAGCTTGGCGCCGGGACAGGCCTCTAACTATGGCTACACCTTC. The full variable domain, completed using reference TRBV5-5 and TRBJ1-2, is DAGVTQSPTHLIKTRGQQVTLRCSPISGHKSVSWYQQVLGQGPQFIFQYYEKEERGRGNFPDRFSARQFPNYSSELNVNALLLGDSALYLCASSLAPGQASNYGYTFGSGTRLTVV.

The V gene is TRBV5-1, the J gene TRBJ1-1; D is ambiguous. Trimming pared 0 bases from V and 3 bases from J, leaving 12 bases between. From germline, CDR1 is SGHRS and CDR2 YFSETQ. The CDR3 runs 15 residues. CDR3 DNA sequence: TGCGCCAGCAGCTTGGATGGGCCGAGGGACACTGAAGCTTTCTTT. Its translation is CASSLDGPRDTEAFF.

This clone was seen once. The CDR3 region is CSRKGPDRGGTGELFF. Here the CDR3 DNA reads TGCAGCCGAAAAGGACCAGACAGGGGAGGAACCGGGGAGCTGTTTTTT. J is TRBJ2-2 and V is TRBV29-1; 8 bases fit TRBD1. Germline lookup yields CDR1 SQVTM and CDR2 ANQGSEA. Losses at the gene ends were 8 bases for V and 5 bases for J; bases not matched to a gene: 16. CDR3 length equals 16 residues.

The rearrangement joins TRBV19 to TRBJ1-2, with TRBD1 matching 12 bases. Germline V CDR1 and CDR2: LNHDA, SQIVND (reference sequence). This CDR3 is built from 14 residues. V dropped 7 bases and J dropped 8; count of bases not matched to a gene: 8. CDR3 coding DNA: TGTGCCAGTACTCCGGGACAGGGGGCTGGGGGCTACACCTTC. This gives the protein CASTPGQGAGGYTF. Full variable domain (missing parts from reference TRBV19 and TRBJ1-2): DGGITQSPKYLFRKEGQNVTLSCEQNLNHDAMYWYRQDPGQGLRLIYYSQIVNDFQKGDIAEGYSVSREKKESFPLTVTSAQKNPTAFYLCASTPGQGAGGYTFGSGTRLTVV.

Comments on this clone: Other nucleotide sequences from this sample produce the same CDR3. The chain links TRBV5-1 to TRBJ1-1, with 9 bases identical to TRBD1. The CDR3 consists of 14 residues. Trimming cost V 3 bases and J 1 base; bases outside gene matches: 1. Germline V gene lookup returns CDR1 SGHRS and CDR2 YFSETQ. In nucleotides, the CDR3 is TGCGCCAGCAGCTCGGGACAGGGGAACACTGAAGCTTTCTTT. Protein sequence: CASSSGQGNTEAFF.

The genes are TRBV18 and TRBJ2-1, with 15 bases that match TRBD2. Germline assignment: CDR1 KGHSH and CDR2 LQKENI. This CDR3 has 15 residues. V trimming: 3 bases; J trimming: 7 bases; junction bases outside the gene matches: 1. The CDR3 region is CASSPGLAGGNEQFF. DNA for the CDR3: TGTGCCAGCTCACCGGGACTAGCGGGAGGTAATGAGCAGTTCTTC.

The V and J genes are TRBV5-4 and TRBJ2-5; the D gene is possibly TRBD2 (6 bases). The germline V gene encodes CDR1 SGHNT and CDR2 YYREEE (reference sequence). There are 14 residues in the CDR3. Trimming took 6 bases from V and 5 from J, leaving 17 bases between them. CDR3 in amino acids: CASTSRDSRETQYF. CDR3 coding DNA: TGTGCCAGCACCTCACGGGACTCGCGGGAGACCCAGTACTTC.

The rearrangement joins TRBV30 to TRBJ2-7; 9 bases fit TRBD2. Trimming took 3 bases from V and 3 from J; bases not matched to a gene: 9. CDR3 size: 15 residues. Germline assignment: CDR1 GTSNPN and CDR2 SVGIG (reference sequence). The CDR3 nucleotides are TGTGCCTGGAGCCGATCGACTAGCGGTTTCTACGAGCAGTACTTC. Its protein product is CAWSRSTSGFYEQYF.

The chain is built from TRBV6-5 and TRBJ2-1; 13 positions match TRBD2. The CDR3 consists of 15 residues. CDR1 is MNHEY, CDR2 SVGAGI, per germline. V was clipped by 5 bases and J by 8 bases; unmatched bases: 6. The CDR3 nucleotides read TGTGCCAGCAGTCCCCGACTAGCGGGAGGAGATGAGCAGTTCTTC. Translated, it gives CASSPRLAGGDEQFF.

The V call is TRBV10-3, the J call TRBJ1-5; TRBD1 might be the D (5 bases). The V and J ends lost 3 bases and 5 bases respectively, with 5 bases between them. The CDR3 contains 12 residues. Looked up from germline, CDR1 is ENHRY and CDR2 is SYGVKD. The DNA for the CDR3 is TGTGCCATCAGTGACAGGGATCAGCCCCAGCATTTT. This sequence encodes CAISDRDQPQHF.

J is TRBJ2-6 and V is TRBV27; D not certain. Germline CDR1 is MNHEY and CDR2 is SMNVEV (reference sequence). V was clipped by 5 bases and J by 2 bases, with 7 bases between them. The CDR3 is 14 residues long. CDR3 DNA sequence: TGTGCCAGCAGTCCCGTTGCTGGGGCCAACGTCCTGACTTTC. It codes for CASSPVAGANVLTF.

At least ten counts were recorded for this clone. This chain links TRBV9 with TRBJ2-2, with 10 bases fitting TRBD2. V lost 4 bases, J lost 1 base, and 4 bases stayed unmatched. The germline V gene encodes CDR1 SGDLS and CDR2 YYNGEE. The CDR3 spans 16 residues. CDR3 amino acids: CASSSRTSGNTGELFF. The CDR3 DNA follows: TGTGCCAGCAGCTCTCGGACTAGCGGGAACACCGGGGAGCTGTTTTTT.

With regard to this clone: One end of the junction varies from germline; a read error may be responsible. The chain is built from TRBV27 and TRBJ1-2; D is ambiguous. The length of the CDR3 is 13 residues. Germline loops: CDR1 MNHEY, CDR2 SMNVEV (reference sequence). The DNA for the CDR3 is TGTGCCAGCAGCTTATCGGCAAACTATGGCTACACCTTC. Its translation: CASSLSANYGYTF.

This clone has just one count. The chain carries TRBV27 and TRBJ1-5; the D gene is possibly TRBD1 (5 bases). The CDR3 contains 14 residues. The V and J ends lost 5 bases and 6 bases respectively, with 14 bases between them. Germline-derived CDR1 and CDR2 are MNHEY and SMNVEV (reference sequence). Written as DNA, the CDR3 is TGTGCCAGCAGTATCGGCAGGGAAGGTCAGCCCCAGCATTTT. This encodes CASSIGREGQPQHF.

This chain links TRBV15 with TRBJ2-5, with D perhaps matching TRBD2 (7 bases). CDR1 and CDR2 from the germline V gene are LNHNV and YYDKDF (reference sequence). Between the trimmed V and J ends, which lost 5 bases and 5 bases, there was a span of 18 bases. The length of the CDR3 is 15 residues. CDR3 nucleotides: TGTGCCACCAGCGCGAGGGGGAGGGAGTTTGAGACCCAGTACTTC. Encoded protein: CATSARGREFETQYF.

V is TRBV5-1 and J is TRBJ2-1; 10 nucleotides match TRBD2. The CDR3 runs to 15 residues. Germline CDR1 is SGHRS and CDR2 is YFSETQ. The J segment lost 6 bases and the V segment lost 0 bases, leaving 3 bases of the junction unmatched. The CDR3 DNA sequence: TGCGCCAGCAGCTTGGAGCTAGCGGGAGTCAATGAGCAGTTCTTC. As protein: CASSLELAGVNEQFF.

This chain's CDR3 is CASKDSENSNQPQHF. The CDR3 DNA reads TGTGCCAGTAAAGACAGCGAGAATAGCAATCAGCCCCAGCATTTT. The chain employs TRBV19 and TRBJ1-5; tentatively, D is TRBD1 (5 bases). The CDR3 has 15 residues. The germline gives CDR1 LNHDA, CDR2 SQIVND (reference sequence). Trimming cost V 7 bases and J 0 bases, with 13 bases left between them.

This clone was found a few times. The rearrangement uses TRBV5-4 and TRBJ2-5, with 10 bases matching TRBD2. The J segment lost 1 base and the V segment lost 7 bases, leaving 4 bases of the junction unmatched. The germline CDR1 and CDR2 sequences are SGHNT and YYREEE (reference sequence). This CDR3 has 14 residues. CDR3 coding DNA: TGTGCCAGCCGAATAGCGGGAGGCCAAGAGACCCAGTACTTC. Translating it yields CASRIAGGQETQYF.

The V call is TRBV10-3, the J call TRBJ2-7; TRBD1 might be the D (6 bases). The V gene lost 7 bases and the J gene lost 0 bases, with 10 bases spanning the gap. Germline V gene lookup returns CDR1 ENHRY and CDR2 SYGVKD. This CDR3 is 13 amino acids long. CDR3 DNA: TGTGCCATCAATACAGGGAGCTCCTACGAGCAGTACTTC. Its protein product is CAINTGSSYEQYF.

The V gene is TRBV5-1, the J gene TRBJ1-4; TRBD1 might be the D (5 bases). The V end lost 1 base, the J end lost 8 bases, and 15 bases lay between the germline ends. Per germline, CDR1 SGHRS and CDR2 YFSETQ. The CDR3 contains 15 residues. This chain's CDR3 is CASSLNSAGGEKLFF. The DNA of the CDR3 is TGCGCCAGCAGCTTGAATTCAGCCGGGGGGGAAAAACTGTTTTTT.

The rearrangement uses TRBV12-3 or TRBV12-4 and TRBJ2-7; D is unresolved. The CDR3 totals 12 residues. The germline V and J ends were trimmed by 1 base and 5 bases, with 6 bases remaining between them. This CDR3 reads CASSLGANEQYF. CDR3 in DNA: TGTGCCAGCAGTTTAGGGGCCAACGAGCAGTACTTC.

The V call is TRBV19, the J call TRBJ2-3; D is perhaps TRBD2 (6 bases). Germline CDR1 reads LNHDA; CDR2 reads SQIVND (reference sequence). Trimming shortened V by 6 bases and J by 0 bases, and 13 bases separated the two germline ends. The CDR3 length is 15 residues. The CDR3 coding sequence is TGTGCCAGTAGCGGGAGCTACCCTAGCACAGATACGCAGTATTTT. This gives the protein CASSGSYPSTDTQYF.

The V gene is TRBV5-1, the J gene TRBJ1-1; TRBD1 matches 7 bases. The ends lost 4 bases at V and 5 bases at J; junction bases unmatched: 17. CDR3 length: 17 residues. Germline V gene data show CDR1 as SGHRS and CDR2 as YFSETQ. CDR3 protein: CASSPSNRGGGRTEAFF. The DNA of the CDR3 is TGCGCCAGCAGCCCGTCGAACAGGGGTGGGGGGCGAACTGAAGCTTTCTTT.

The V and J genes are TRBV6-1 and TRBJ1-1, with D hard to call. Germline assignment: CDR1 MNHNS and CDR2 SASEGT. Trimming left V 2 bases short and J 4 bases short, with 8 bases between. The CDR3 has 13 amino acids. Here the CDR3 reads CASSEQVGTEAFF. CDR3 bases: TGTGCCAGCAGTGAACAGGTCGGCACTGAAGCTTTCTTT.

The J gene is TRBJ2-5, the V gene TRBV5-6, with 10 positions matching TRBD2. CDR1 SGHDT and CDR2 YYEEEE come from the germline V gene. The junction had 6 bases not matched to a gene; V was cut back by 4 bases and J by 0 bases. The CDR3 spans 16 residues. The CDR3: CASSPLGLANQETQYF. CDR3 bases: TGTGCCAGCAGCCCCCTGGGACTAGCGAACCAAGAGACCCAGTACTTC. The entire variable domain, with the rest obtained from reference TRBV5-6 and TRBJ2-5, is as follows: DAGVTQSPTHLIKTRGQQVTLRCSPKSGHDTVSWYQQALGQGPQFIFQYYEEEERQRGNFPDRFSGHQFPNYSSELNVNALLLGDSALYLCASSPLGLANQETQYFGPGTRLLVL.

The J gene is TRBJ1-5, the V gene TRBV18; D is unresolved. The CDR3 sequence is 13 residues long. Trimming stripped 5 bases from V and 0 bases from J, with 5 bases between. Germline assignment: CDR1 KGHSH and CDR2 LQKENI. The CDR3 sequence is CASSVNSNQPQHF. CDR3 DNA sequence: TGTGCCAGCTCAGTCAATAGCAATCAGCCCCAGCATTTT. Supplemented by reference TRBV18 and TRBJ1-5, the full variable domain reads NAGVMQNPRHLVRRRGQEARLRCSPMKGHSHVYWYRQLPEEGLKFMVYLQKENIIDESGMPKERFSAEFPKEGPSILRIQQVVRGDSAAYFCASSVNSNQPQHFGDGTRLSIL.

V and J are TRBV19 and TRBJ1-1; TRBD1 matches at 8 bases. After removal of 7 bases from V and 3 bases from J, the junction contained 4 bases not matched to a gene. Germline V gene data show CDR1 as LNHDA and CDR2 as SQIVND (reference sequence). This CDR3 has 13 residues. The CDR3: CASTQDRDTEAFF. The CDR3 nucleotides read TGTGCCAGTACTCAGGACAGGGACACTGAAGCTTTCTTT.